What follows are 11 T cell receptor beta chains derived from one specimen sequenced in a study of T cell clonotyping in hematopoietic cell transplantation (TCRdb year 2021). Library preparation was by the immunoSEQ multiplex PCR assay. TCRdb provides this immuneACCESS table in a form limited to in-frame rearrangements. Some clones are lacking; in checked studies, under half of them reflect an unresolved V gene, and why the rest are absent is not known. In this sample the table shows roughly 15,000 clones, more than 75% of which occur a single time. The top ten constitute around 4.3% of the sample. What the time point label conveys for this sample: 100 days after allo-HCT. Sequences were derived from PBMCs, sampled 100 days after allogeneic stem cell transplant. Every receptor here comes from a male patient aged 60 to 75 who had an allogeneic stem cell transplant from a related donor, so the T cells may come from the graft donor. Some clones in this sample may be carry-over from other donors' samples.

The sample holds a few counts of this clone. This chain connects TRBV7-2 to TRBJ2-7, with D unresolved. The CDR3 runs 13 residues. The V end was cut by 0 bases, the J end by 2 bases, with 5 bases between. Looked up from germline, CDR1 is SGHTA and CDR2 is FQGNSA. The CDR3 protein is CASSLAGPYEQYF. As DNA, the CDR3 is TGTGCCAGCAGCTTAGCAGGCCCCTACGAGCAGTACTTC.

The chain carries TRBV5-1 and TRBJ2-5; the match to TRBD2 covers 9 bases. CDR3 length: 15 residues. In germline, CDR1 is SGHRS, CDR2 YFSETQ. V gave up 6 bases and J gave up 1 base; unmatched junction bases: 7. CDR3 sequence reads: CASTLSGGLQETQYF. As DNA, the CDR3 is TGCGCCAGCACCTTAAGCGGGGGGCTCCAAGAGACCCAGTACTTC.

The CDR3 spells CASSTHKQGDNYGYTF. The CDR3 DNA reads as TGTGCCAGTAGCACCCACAAACAGGGGGACAACTATGGCTACACCTTC. The V gene is TRBV19, the J gene TRBJ1-2, with 8 positions matching TRBD1. Germline V CDR1 and CDR2: LNHDA, SQIVND (reference sequence). V was clipped by 6 bases and J by 2 bases; unmatched bases: 11. This CDR3 spans 16 amino acids.

The rearrangement uses TRBV14 and TRBJ2-5, with 7 positions matching TRBD2. This CDR3 region has 14 residues. V lost 1 base and J lost 5; bases outside the gene matches: 4. Looked up from germline, CDR1 is SGHDN and CDR2 is FVKESK. The CDR3 sequence is CASSQGSGIETQYF. CDR3 nucleotide sequence: TGTGCCAGCAGCCAAGGGAGCGGGATCGAGACCCAGTACTTC. The whole variable domain, remainder taken from reference TRBV14 and TRBJ2-5, is EAGVTQFPSHSVIEKGQTVTLRCDPISGHDNLYWYRRVMGKEIKFLLHFVKESKQDESGMPNNRFLAERTGGTYSTLKVQPAELEDSGVYFCASSQGSGIETQYFGPGTRLLVL.

The CDR3 coding sequence is TGTGCCAGCAGTCAAAGAAGGGGCGGCAGGTGGAATTCACCCCTCCACTTT. Its protein is CASSQRRGGRWNSPLHF. This rearrangement joins TRBV11-3 to TRBJ1-6; weak D call: TRBD1 (5 bases). The V end lost 6 bases, the J end lost 7 bases, and 22 bases lay between the germline ends. The CDR3 loop spans 17 amino acids. The germline V gene has CDR1 SGHNT and CDR2 YENEEA.

This sequence joins TRBV30 and TRBJ2-6; perhaps TRBD2 as D (5 bases). CDR1 GTSNPN and CDR2 SVGIG come from the germline V gene (reference sequence). The CDR3 is 17 amino acids. Deletions cut 0 bases from V and 0 bases from J, with 12 bases between. The CDR3 protein is CAWSVTGSSSGANVLTF. The CDR3, as DNA: TGTGCCTGGAGTGTAACGGGGTCAAGCTCTGGGGCCAACGTCCTGACTTTC.

The rearrangement joins TRBV7-2 to TRBJ2-6, with D possibly called TRBD1 or TRBD2 (5 bases each). The CDR3 sequence is 17 residues long. Deletions cut 0 bases from V and 4 bases from J, with 13 bases between. CDR1 SGHTA and CDR2 FQGNSA come from the germline V gene. The CDR3 loop reads CASSLARGAAGANVLTF. In DNA, the CDR3 is TGTGCCAGCAGCTTAGCGAGGGGAGCTGCCGGGGCCAACGTCCTGACTTTC.

V is TRBV6-6 and J is TRBJ1-5; D not resolved. The length of the CDR3 is 13 residues. Germline lookup yields CDR1 MNHNY and CDR2 SVGAGI (reference sequence). V was shortened by 6 bases and J by 6 bases, with 12 bases between the two germline ends. The CDR3 sequence is CASRTDGGQPQHF. CDR3 DNA: TGTGCCAGCAGGACCGACGGCGGTCAGCCCCAGCATTTT.

V usage is TRBV19 and J usage is TRBJ2-3, with D perhaps TRBD1 or TRBD2 (5 bases each). Deletions cut 8 bases from V and 1 base from J, with 10 bases between. The CDR3 spans 13 residues. Per the germline V gene, CDR1 is LNHDA and CDR2 is SQIVND (reference sequence). CDR3 loop: CASGRGGTDTQYF. CDR3 nucleotide sequence: TGTGCCAGTGGTCGGGGCGGCACAGATACGCAGTATTTT.

To note about this clone: One end of the junction does not line up with germline, which may come from a read error. The chain employs TRBV7-7 and TRBJ2-3; D remains unclear. The CDR3 is 13 residues long. Germline V gene data show CDR1 as SSHAT and CDR2 as FNYEAQ (reference sequence). The CDR3 reads CASSQEGTDTQYF. The CDR3, as DNA: TGTGCTAGCAGCCAAGAGGGCACAGATACGCAGTATTTT. The full variable domain, in which reference TRBV7-7 and TRBJ2-3 provide the parts outside the CDR3, is GAGVSQSPRYKVTKRGQDVTLRCDPISSHATLYWYQQALGQGPEFLTYFNYEAQPDKSGLPSDRFSAERPEGSISTLTIQRTEQRDSAMYRCASSQEGTDTQYFGPGTRLTVL.

This clone has only one observation. The chain joins TRBV7-2 to TRBJ2-7, with 11 bases matching TRBD2. This CDR3 has 14 amino acids. The germline CDR1 and CDR2 sequences are SGHTA and FQGNSA. The ends lost 6 bases at V and 3 bases at J; junction bases unmatched: 4. For the CDR3, the DNA is TGTGCCAGCAGTCCGGGACTAGCGGTCTACGAGCAGTACTTC. It specifies CASSPGLAVYEQYF.